A single sample gave rise to the 19 T cell receptor beta chains below, sequenced in a study of cytomegalovirus exposure and HLA in healthy donors (dated by TCRdb to about 2017). Preparation of the library involved the immunoSEQ multiplex PCR assay. The multiplex PCR relied on a mix of 60 forward primers for TCR Vbeta segments and 13 reverse primers for TCR Jbeta segments. TCRdb's version of the immuneACCESS table is confined to in-frame rearrangements and falls short of the full clone set. An unresolved V gene accounts for under half of the shortfall where checked; the remainder is of unknown origin. The sample table records about 150,000 clones; around 80% of these occur just once. About an eighth of the sample is held by the ten biggest clonotypes. Sequenced input: PBMCs. The receptors were sampled from a man between 35 and 55 years old in good health and CMV-seropositive.

This clone has only one observation. The chain combines TRBV4-3 with TRBJ2-3; 7 nucleotides agree with TRBD2. CDR1 and CDR2 from the germline V gene are LGHNA and YSLEER. The J segment lost 2 bases and the V segment lost 4 bases, leaving 24 bases of the junction unmatched. There are 21 residues in the CDR3. The chain's CDR3 is CASSLTLAGVPPGPPTDTQYF. The CDR3 nucleotides are TGCGCCAGCAGCCTAACCTTGGCGGGAGTTCCCCCCGGCCCTCCCACAGATACGCAGTATTTT.

This chain connects TRBV7-2 to TRBJ2-7; TRBD2 matches 12 bases. Germline V gives CDR1 SGHTA, CDR2 FQGNSA. The CDR3 runs to 17 residues. J gave up 3 bases and V 1 base, and 7 bases lay outside the gene matches. For the CDR3, the DNA is TGTGCCAGCAGCTTAGGGCCTAGCGGGAGGGGAGACTACGAGCAGTACTTC. Its translation: CASSLGPSGRGDYEQYF. The full variable domain, completed using reference TRBV7-2 and TRBJ2-7, is GAGVSQSPSNKVTEKGKDVELRCDPISGHTALYWYRQSLGQGLEFLIYFQGNSAPDKSGLPSDRFSAERTGGSVSTLTIQRTQQEDSAVYLCASSLGPSGRGDYEQYFGPGTRLTVT.

The J gene is TRBJ2-1, the V gene TRBV4-1, with TRBD2 matching 9 bases. Germline assignment: CDR1 MGHRA and CDR2 YSYEKL. The CDR3 covers 15 residues. The trim removed 1 base at V and 7 bases at J, leaving 5 bases unmatched. The CDR3 DNA follows: TGCGCCAGCAGCCAAGGCGGGAGGGCAATGAATGAGCAGTTCTTC. Translation gives CASSQGGRAMNEQFF.

The chain employs TRBV15 and TRBJ2-1; D is uncertain. The CDR3 spans 12 residues. Trimming left V 3 bases short and J 5 bases short, with 5 bases between. The germline V gene has CDR1 LNHNV and CDR2 YYDKDF (reference sequence). The chain's CDR3 is CATSSRDNEQFF. The CDR3, as DNA: TGTGCCACCAGCAGCCGGGACAATGAGCAGTTCTTC.

This clone was observed once. This chain uses TRBV6-1 with TRBJ2-5; possibly TRBD2 for D (6 bases). V lost 4 bases and J lost 5, with 17 bases in between. The CDR3 runs to 15 residues. The germline CDR1 and CDR2 sequences are MNHNS and SASEGT. CDR3 DNA: TGTGCCAGCAGTGGGGACTCCCTTTCCGGGGAGACCCAGTACTTC. Translated: CASSGDSLSGETQYF.

This chain connects TRBV5-6 to TRBJ2-7; TRBD2 might be the D (6 bases). The germline CDR1 and CDR2 sequences are SGHDT and YYEEEE. V was cut by 4 bases and J by 3 bases, with 11 bases left in between. This CDR3 spans 13 amino acids. CDR3 in amino acids: CASSQGTFYEQYF. DNA of the CDR3: TGTGCCAGCAGCCAAGGGACTTTCTACGAGCAGTACTTC.

This chain uses TRBV6-6 with TRBJ2-5; 7 nucleotides agree with TRBD1. The CDR3 extends over 14 amino acids. The V gene's germline CDR1 is MNHNY and CDR2 SVGAGI (reference sequence). J gave up 5 bases and V 11 bases, and 14 bases lay outside the gene matches. CDR3 coding DNA: TGTGCCGCCAGACAGGGAGTCCGTGTGGAGACCCAGTACTTC. It is translated as CAARQGVRVETQYF.

The chain couples TRBV7-2 to TRBJ1-2; possible D gene TRBD1, 6 bases. The V end lost 0 bases, the J end lost 5 bases, and 16 bases lay between the germline ends. The CDR3 loop spans 16 amino acids. The germline V gene encodes CDR1 SGHTA and CDR2 FQGNSA. The CDR3 sequence is CASSLAGTSLPYGYTF. The CDR3 nucleotides read TGTGCCAGCAGCTTAGCCGGGACATCCCTCCCTTATGGCTACACCTTC.

The chain couples TRBV27 to TRBJ2-5, with TRBD2 identical over 8 bases. The CDR3 loop spans 17 amino acids. V lost 4 bases to trimming and J lost 4 bases; unmatched junction nucleotides: 14. Germline loops: CDR1 MNHEY, CDR2 SMNVEV (reference sequence). For the CDR3, the DNA is TGTGCCAGCAGTTCGCGGCCGGGACTAGGGCGGCGAGAGACCCAGTACTTC. Translation: CASSSRPGLGRRETQYF.

This clone has only a few counts. V is TRBV5-4 and J is TRBJ1-2, with 8 bases lining up with TRBD1. This CDR3 contains 16 residues. Germline V gives CDR1 SGHNT, CDR2 YYREEE (reference sequence). Losses at the gene ends were 4 bases for V and 0 bases for J; bases not matched to a gene: 8. The CDR3 sequence: CASSAGQGRANYGYTF. The CDR3, as DNA: TGTGCCAGCAGCGCAGGACAGGGTAGGGCTAACTATGGCTACACCTTC.

This chain joins TRBV5-4 and TRBJ2-5; tentatively, D is TRBD1 (6 bases). Germline values: CDR1 SGHNT, CDR2 YYREEE (reference sequence). The CDR3 consists of 16 residues. Trimming removed 4 bases at V and 4 bases at J, with 20 bases between. The CDR3 DNA sequence: TGTGCCAGCAGCCCCAACCTGGGGGCGCCGGGAGAGACCCAGTACTTC. Amino acids: CASSPNLGAPGETQYF.

The chain has TRBV7-9 and TRBJ2-5; the match to TRBD1 covers 9 bases. CDR1 is SEHNR and CDR2 is FQNEAQ in the germline V gene (reference sequence). V trimming: 1 base; J trimming: 4 bases; junction bases outside the gene matches: 7. The CDR3 runs to 16 residues. The CDR3 nucleotides read TGTGCCAGCAGCTTAGTCGGGACAGGGAAGTCAGAGACCCAGTACTTC. This gives the protein CASSLVGTGKSETQYF.

The chain recombines TRBV5-1 with TRBJ2-6, with D possibly being TRBD2 (6 bases). CDR1 and CDR2 from the germline V gene are SGHRS and YFSETQ. CDR3 length equals 17 residues. V was shortened by 4 bases and J by 2 bases, with 16 bases between the two germline ends. This chain's CDR3 is CASSLRSTSAGANVLTF. The CDR3 nucleotides read TGCGCCAGCAGCCTCCGATCGACTAGTGCTGGGGCCAACGTCCTGACTTTC.

This chain links TRBV11-2 with TRBJ2-3, with TRBD1 identical over 7 bases. CDR1 is SGHAT and CDR2 is FQNNGV in the germline V gene. The trim removed 5 bases at V and 2 bases at J, leaving 4 bases unmatched. This CDR3 spans 14 amino acids. CDR3 residues: CASSRDRLTDTQYF. The CDR3 DNA reads TGTGCCAGCAGCCGGGACAGACTCACAGATACGCAGTATTTT.

This chain connects TRBV29-1 to TRBJ2-7, with 10 bases matching TRBD1. This CDR3 is 15 amino acids long. The V and J ends lost 7 bases and 7 bases, in that order; junction bases with no gene match: 16. Germline V CDR1 and CDR2: SQVTM, ANQGSEA. For the CDR3, the DNA is TGCAGCGCCGAGGGACAGGGGAGGGGGGTTATGGAGCAGTACTTC. Translated: CSAEGQGRGVMEQYF.

The chain couples TRBV6-5 to TRBJ2-1, with 7 bases aligning to TRBD2. Losses at the gene ends were 4 bases for V and 1 base for J; bases not matched to a gene: 4. The germline V gene has CDR1 MNHEY and CDR2 SVGAGI. This CDR3 spans 15 amino acids. Here the CDR3 reads CASSSALASYNEQFF. The CDR3, as DNA: TGTGCCAGCAGTTCCGCACTAGCGTCCTACAATGAGCAGTTCTTC.

As for this clone: In the same sample, other DNA sequences code for this CDR3. The rearrangement uses TRBV19 and TRBJ1-4, with TRBD1 matching over 9 bases. Germline V gene data show CDR1 as LNHDA and CDR2 as SQIVND (reference sequence). The V segment lost 7 bases and the J segment 5 bases; nucleotides outside the gene matches: 2. CDR3 length: 13 amino acids. Here the CDR3 DNA reads TGTGCCAGTACAGGACAGGGGAATGAAAAACTGTTTTTT. Translation gives CASTGQGNEKLFF.

The J gene is TRBJ2-7, the V gene TRBV7-9; TRBD2 matches 11 bases. This CDR3 has 15 amino acids. V was clipped by 5 bases and J by 3 bases; unmatched bases: 6. Germline V gene sequence: CDR1 SEHNR, CDR2 FQNEAQ (reference sequence). CDR3 loop: CASSPELAGDYEQYF. DNA for the CDR3: TGTGCCAGCAGCCCCGAACTAGCGGGAGACTACGAGCAGTACTTC.

V usage is TRBV27 and J usage is TRBJ2-1; TRBD2 agrees at 12 bases. The CDR3 runs 15 residues. V was clipped by 5 bases and J by 7 bases; unmatched bases: 6. Germline values: CDR1 MNHEY, CDR2 SMNVEV (reference sequence). In DNA, the CDR3 is TGTGCCAGCAGTATCCTAGCGGGAGGGCCTAATGAGCAGTTCTTC. Translated: CASSILAGGPNEQFF.